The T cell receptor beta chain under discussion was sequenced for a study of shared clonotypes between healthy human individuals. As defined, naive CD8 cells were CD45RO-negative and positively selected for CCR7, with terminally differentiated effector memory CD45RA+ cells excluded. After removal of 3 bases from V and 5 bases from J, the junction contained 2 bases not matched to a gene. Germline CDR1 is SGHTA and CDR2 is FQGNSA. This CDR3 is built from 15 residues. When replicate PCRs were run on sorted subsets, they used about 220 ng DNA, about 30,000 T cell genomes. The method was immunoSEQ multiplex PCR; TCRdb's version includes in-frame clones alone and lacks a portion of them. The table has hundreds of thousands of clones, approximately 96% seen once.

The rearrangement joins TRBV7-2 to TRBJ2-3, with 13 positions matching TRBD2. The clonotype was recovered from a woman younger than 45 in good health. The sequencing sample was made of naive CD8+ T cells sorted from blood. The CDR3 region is CASSLWTSGRDTQYF. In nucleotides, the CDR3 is TGTGCCAGCAGCTTGTGGACTAGCGGGAGAGATACGCAGTATTTT. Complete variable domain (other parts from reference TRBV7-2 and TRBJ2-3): GAGVSQSPSNKVTEKGKDVELRCDPISGHTALYWYRQSLGQGLEFLIYFQGNSAPDKSGLPSDRFSAERTGGSVSTLTIQRTQQEDSAVYLCASSLWTSGRDTQYFGPGTRLTVL.